This is a list of T cell receptor beta chains from one sample in a study of blood T cell repertoires in COVID-19. Some clones are missing from TCRdb's copy, which holds only in-frame ones; the method was immunoSEQ multiplex PCR. The sample lists under 300,000 clones; roughly nine tenths were seen once. Sequencing was carried out using PBMCs or T cells enriched from blood (not recorded which). These receptors all come from a woman aged 45-65 years who had recovered from COVID-19. Both conserved end residues are trimmed from each CDR3. Each record gives: V gene, J gene, CDR3 protein.

>TRBV5-1|TRBJ1-3
ASSKTGVGNTIY
>TRBV28|TRBJ1-5
ASSLWGQGLSNQPQH
>TRBV30|TRBJ1-1
AWRPGTLEAF
>TRBV30|TRBJ2-5
AWRSETQY
>TRBV12-5|TRBJ2-3
ASGLVGQVTDTQY
>TRBV28|TRBJ2-3
ASSTLRGANTQY
>TRBV5-1|TRBJ1-5
ASSPTGTTSNQPQH
>TRBV27|TRBJ1-5
ASSLRQGANQPQH
>TRBV7-8|TRBJ2-1
ASSLGHRANEQF
>TRBV9|TRBJ2-5
ASSDKAGQETQY
>TRBV24-1|TRBJ1-4
ATSAVGGTNEKLF
>TRBV19|TRBJ1-4
ASSIGAGIGEKLF
>TRBV11-3|TRBJ2-3
ASSLVGGSGTDTQY
>TRBV13|TRBJ2-3
ASSKGMQWVGQGDTDTQY
>TRBV19|TRBJ2-2
ASSETRYTGELF
>TRBV9|TRBJ2-1
ASSTRQGQAEQF
>TRBV2|TRBJ2-6
ASSPTTRTGANVLT
>TRBV11-1|TRBJ1-1
ASSTRTGSTEAF
>TRBV2|TRBJ1-1
ASSASGGTEAF
>TRBV5-4|TRBJ2-1
ASTLGASATYNEQF
>TRBV5-1|TRBJ2-7
ASSLEGTGDYEQY
>TRBV9|TRBJ1-3
ASSVGQSSGNTIY
>TRBV7-9|TRBJ1-4
ASSSGTGTEKLF
>TRBV19|TRBJ1-5
ASSMGRGLGNQPQH
>TRBV28|TRBJ2-1
ASTTPGGGVHNEQF
>TRBV27|TRBJ1-5
ASSYRGSNQPQH
>TRBV7-2|TRBJ2-2
ASTGQGVAGELF
>TRBV7-9|TRBJ2-5
ASSLIYFQETQY
>TRBV28|TRBJ1-6
ATRGRQGDRSPLH
>TRBV11-2|TRBJ2-7
ASSLHQSRDRISYEQY
>TRBV6-2/TRBV6-3|TRBJ2-7
ASSTPNMYEQY
>TRBV3-1/TRBV3-2|TRBJ2-1
ASRVRDRGPHEQF
>TRBV7-2|TRBJ1-2
ASSSQTPYGYT
>TRBV9|TRBJ2-1
ASSTPPTSGFNEQF
>TRBV28|TRBJ2-5
ASSLDRRIETQY
>TRBV6-5|TRBJ2-7
ASSYGPDRGYEQY
>TRBV7-9|TRBJ1-1
ASSLVNRDTEAF
>TRBV18|TRBJ1-4
ASSPLGGNEKLF
>TRBV7-3|TRBJ2-3
ASSLGLAADTQY
>TRBV6-5|TRBJ2-7
ASSQTAYEQY